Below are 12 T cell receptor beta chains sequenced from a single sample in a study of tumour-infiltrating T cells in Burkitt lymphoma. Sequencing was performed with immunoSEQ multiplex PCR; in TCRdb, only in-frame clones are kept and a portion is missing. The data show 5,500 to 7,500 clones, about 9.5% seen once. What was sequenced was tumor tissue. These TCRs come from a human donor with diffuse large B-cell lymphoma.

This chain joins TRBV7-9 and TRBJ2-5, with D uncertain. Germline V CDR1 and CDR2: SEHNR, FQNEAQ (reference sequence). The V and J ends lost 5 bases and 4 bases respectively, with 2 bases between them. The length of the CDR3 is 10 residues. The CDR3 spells CASSGETQYF. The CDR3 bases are TGTGCCAGCAGCGGAGAGACCCAGTACTTC.

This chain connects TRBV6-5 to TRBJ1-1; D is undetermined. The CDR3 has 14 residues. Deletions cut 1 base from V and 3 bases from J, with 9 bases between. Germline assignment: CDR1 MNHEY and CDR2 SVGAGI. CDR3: CASSYWSSYTEAFF. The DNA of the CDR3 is TGTGCCAGCAGTTACTGGTCTTCATACACTGAAGCTTTCTTT.

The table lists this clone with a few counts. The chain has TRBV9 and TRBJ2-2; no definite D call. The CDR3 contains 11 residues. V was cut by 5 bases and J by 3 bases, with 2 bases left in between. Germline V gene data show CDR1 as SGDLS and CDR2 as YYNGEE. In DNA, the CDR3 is TGTGCCAGCAGTGACACCGGGGAGCTGTTTTTT. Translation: CASSDTGELFF. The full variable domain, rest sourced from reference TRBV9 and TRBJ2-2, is DSGVTQTPKHLITATGQRVTLRCSPRSGDLSVYWYQQSLDQGLQFLIQYYNGEERAKGNILERFSAQQFPDLHSELNLSSLELGDSALYFCASSDTGELFFGEGSRLTVL.

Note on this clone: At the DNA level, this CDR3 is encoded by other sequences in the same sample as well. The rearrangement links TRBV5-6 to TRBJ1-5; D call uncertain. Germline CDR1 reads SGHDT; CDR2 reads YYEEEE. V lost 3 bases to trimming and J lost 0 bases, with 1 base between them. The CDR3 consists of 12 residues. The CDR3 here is CASSYSNQPQHF. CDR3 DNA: TGTGCCAGCAGCTATAGCAATCAGCCCCAGCATTTT.

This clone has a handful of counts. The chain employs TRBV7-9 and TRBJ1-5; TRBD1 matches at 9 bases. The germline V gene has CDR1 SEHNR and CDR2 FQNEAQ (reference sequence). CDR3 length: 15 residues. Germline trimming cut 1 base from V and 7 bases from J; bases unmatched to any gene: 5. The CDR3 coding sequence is TGTGCCAGCAGCTTAGTGGGACAGGGCGTACAGCCCCAGCATTTT. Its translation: CASSLVGQGVQPQHF.

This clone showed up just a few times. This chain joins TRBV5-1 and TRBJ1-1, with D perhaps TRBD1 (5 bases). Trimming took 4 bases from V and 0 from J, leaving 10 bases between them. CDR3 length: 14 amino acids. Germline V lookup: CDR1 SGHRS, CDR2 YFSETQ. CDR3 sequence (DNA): TGCGCCAGCAGCCGGGACCTCATGAACACTGAAGCTTTCTTT. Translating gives CASSRDLMNTEAFF.

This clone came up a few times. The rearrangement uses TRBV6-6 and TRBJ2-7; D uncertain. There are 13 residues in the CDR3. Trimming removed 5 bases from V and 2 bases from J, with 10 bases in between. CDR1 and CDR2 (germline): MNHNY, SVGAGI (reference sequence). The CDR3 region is CASSGRRPYEQYF. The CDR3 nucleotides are TGTGCCAGCAGTGGAAGGAGACCCTACGAGCAGTACTTC.

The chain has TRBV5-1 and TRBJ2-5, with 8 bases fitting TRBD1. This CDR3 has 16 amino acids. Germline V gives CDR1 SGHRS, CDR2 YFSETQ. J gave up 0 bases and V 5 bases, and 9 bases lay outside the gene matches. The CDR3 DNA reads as TGCGCCAGCAGTTCAGGGGGCTTCTCGTACCAAGAGACCCAGTACTTC. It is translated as CASSSGGFSYQETQYF. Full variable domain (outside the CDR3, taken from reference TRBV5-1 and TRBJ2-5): KAGVTQTPRYLIKTRGQQVTLSCSPISGHRSVSWYQQTPGQGLQFLFEYFSETQRNKGNFPGRFSGRQFSNSRSEMNVSTLELGDSALYLCASSSGGFSYQETQYFGPGTRLLVL.

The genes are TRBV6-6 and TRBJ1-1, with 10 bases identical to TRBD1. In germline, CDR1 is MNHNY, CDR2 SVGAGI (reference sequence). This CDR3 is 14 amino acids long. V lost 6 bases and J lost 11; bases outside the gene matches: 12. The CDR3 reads CASRFLQGQGYAFF. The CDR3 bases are TGTGCCAGCAGGTTCCTCCAGGGACAGGGGTATGCTTTCTTT.

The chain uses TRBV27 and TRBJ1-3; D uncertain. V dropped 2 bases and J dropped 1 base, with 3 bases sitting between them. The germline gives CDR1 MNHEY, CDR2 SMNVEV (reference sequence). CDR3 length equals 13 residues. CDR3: CASSLESGNTIYF. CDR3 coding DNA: TGTGCCAGCAGTTTAGAGTCTGGAAACACCATATATTTT.

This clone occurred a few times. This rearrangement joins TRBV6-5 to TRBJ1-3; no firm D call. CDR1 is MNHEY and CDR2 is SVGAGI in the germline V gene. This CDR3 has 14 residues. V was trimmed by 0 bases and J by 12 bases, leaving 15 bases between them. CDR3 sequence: CASSYSMSRGFIYF. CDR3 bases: TGTGCCAGCAGTTACTCGATGTCTCGGGGTTTCATATATTTT.

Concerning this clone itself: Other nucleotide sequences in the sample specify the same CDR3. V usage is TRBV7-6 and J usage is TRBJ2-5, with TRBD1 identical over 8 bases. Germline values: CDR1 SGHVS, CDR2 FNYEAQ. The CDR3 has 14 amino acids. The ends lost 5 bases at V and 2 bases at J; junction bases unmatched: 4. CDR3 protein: CASSEWTGQETQYF. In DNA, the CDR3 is TGTGCCAGCAGCGAATGGACAGGGCAAGAGACCCAGTACTTC.